The clone carrying this TCR beta chain was seen just once. The PCR contained 60 Vbeta and 13 Jbeta primers. Only in-frame clones appear in the TCRdb table, and some are missing; sequencing was by immunoSEQ multiplex PCR. The sample has over 70,000 clones, around 80% seen once. The CDR3 sequence is 17 residues long. Losses at the gene ends were 6 bases for V and 2 bases for J; bases not matched to a gene: 3. Germline V gene data show CDR1 as LNHDA and CDR2 as SQIVND (reference sequence). The data stem from a study of cytomegalovirus exposure and HLA in healthy donors. This TCR was recovered from a male donor in good health and CMV-seropositive. This chain connects TRBV19 to TRBJ2-6; 14 bases match TRBD2. The sample consisted of PBMCs. CDR3 DNA sequence: TGTGCCAGTAGGGGACTAGCGGGAGATCCTGGGGCCAACGTCCTGACTTTC. Protein: CASRGLAGDPGANVLTF.